Listed below are T cell receptor beta chains from one sample, sequenced in a study of Graves' ophthalmopathy and Graves' hyperthyroidism. MiXCR was run by TCRdb on the multiplex PCR reads, yielding one entry per CDR3 protein. The sample consists of 220,000 or so distinct CDR3 sequences, approximately 21% of them appearing once. Sequencing input: peripheral blood. Every receptor here comes from a woman aged 50 to 60 with Graves' ophthalmopathy. Each CDR3 is given with its conserved first and last residue.

>TRBV2|TRBJ2-2
CASSKQTSGNTGELFF
>TRBV19|TRBJ2-2
CASRPGLAGANTGELFF
>TRBV2|TRBJ2-7
CASSGTSGSREQYF
>TRBV19|TRBJ2-7
CASSRGQSSYEQYF
>TRBV18|TRBJ1-5
CASSPGSEGGQPQHF
>TRBV28|TRBJ2-5
CASSPERQGDGETQYF
>TRBV20-1|TRBJ1-6
CSAREKGALGSPLHF
>TRBV30|TRBJ1-5
CAWTRGRNQPQHF
>TRBV28|TRBJ2-7
CASSQGGAGGAYEQYF
>TRBV20-1|TRBJ1-1
CSARSPGPRGNTEAFF
>TRBV30|TRBJ1-1
CAWSPQGDTEAFF
>TRBV6-2/TRBV6-3|TRBJ2-2
CASSYSRRSGELFF
>TRBV15|TRBJ1-5
CATSVGQNQPQHF
>TRBV6-5|TRBJ1-1
CASSYQGIGGTEAFF
>TRBV27|TRBJ1-6
CASSFKTVYNSPLHF
>TRBV20-1|TRBJ1-4
CSATQGLNEKLFF
>TRBV20-1|TRBJ2-7
CSARSGTFYEQYF
>TRBV20-1|TRBJ2-7
CSAAGVDAYEQYF
>TRBV29-1|TRBJ2-5
CSVSPAGQETQYF
>TRBV28|TRBJ1-5
CASSSITGILNHQPQHF
>TRBV29-1|TRBJ2-4
CSVEGPNQIAKNIQYF
>TRBV7-2|TRBJ1-6
CASSSKQGFNSPLHF
>TRBV7-9|TRBJ2-7
CASSLGGQTYEQYF
>TRBV28|TRBJ2-7
CASSLMQDAYEQYF
>TRBV11-2|TRBJ2-2
CASSSGHANTGELFF
>TRBV20-1|TRBJ2-7
CSASRPSDHFSYLLYEQYF
>TRBV20-1|TRBJ2-7
CSARSQRGPYEQYF
>TRBV6-5|TRBJ2-7
CASQGRLSYEQYF
>TRBV19|TRBJ1-5
CASSISAGGNQPQHF
>TRBV5-1|TRBJ2-7
CASSFSRELGEQYF
>TRBV20-1|TRBJ1-5
CSAREFLKYSNQPQHF
>TRBV7-9|TRBJ2-7
CASSLALMGEQYF
>TRBV6-1|TRBJ1-5
CASSDRADYSNQPQHF
>TRBV7-2|TRBJ2-7
CASSLTREGAYEQYF
>TRBV5-1|TRBJ1-3
CASSLEAGLLSGNTIYF
>TRBV6-5|TRBJ1-2
CASSYSPGYNGYTF
>TRBV12-3/TRBV12-4|TRBJ2-7
CASSPGQGGPYEQYF
>TRBV19|TRBJ2-3
CASSFGGGTDTQYF
>TRBV18|TRBJ2-7
CASSPPGAVYEQYF
>TRBV12-3/TRBV12-4|TRBJ1-2
CASSPKGLSYGYTF
>TRBV12-3/TRBV12-4|TRBJ1-6
CASSPGLKNSPLHF
>TRBV20-1|TRBJ2-7
CSARDRGWEQYF
>TRBV28|TRBJ1-5
CASTVRFGNQPQHF
>TRBV28|TRBJ1-2
CASSATVYGYTF
>TRBV4-1|TRBJ2-5
CASSQGWREKGSQTQYF
>TRBV12-3/TRBV12-4|TRBJ2-7
CASSFEGSYEQYF